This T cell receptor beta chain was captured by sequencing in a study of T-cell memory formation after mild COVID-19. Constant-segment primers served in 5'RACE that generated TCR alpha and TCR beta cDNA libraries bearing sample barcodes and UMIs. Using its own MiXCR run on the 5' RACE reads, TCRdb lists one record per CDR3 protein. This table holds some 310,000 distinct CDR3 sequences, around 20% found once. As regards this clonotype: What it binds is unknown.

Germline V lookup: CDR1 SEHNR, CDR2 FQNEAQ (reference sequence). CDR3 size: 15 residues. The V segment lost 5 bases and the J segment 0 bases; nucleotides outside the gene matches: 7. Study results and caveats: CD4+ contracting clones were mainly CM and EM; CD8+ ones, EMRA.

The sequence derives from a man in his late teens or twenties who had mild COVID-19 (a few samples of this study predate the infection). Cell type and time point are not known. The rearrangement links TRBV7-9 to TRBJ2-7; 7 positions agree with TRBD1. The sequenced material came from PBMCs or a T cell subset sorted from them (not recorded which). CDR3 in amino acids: CASSTLTGSSYEQYV. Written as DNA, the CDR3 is TGTGCCAGCAGCACTCTGACAGGGAGCTCCTACGAGCAGTACGTC.